This TCR beta chain was observed in a study of blood T cell repertoires in COVID-19. Profiled with immunoSEQ multiplex PCR; TCRdb holds only in-frame clones, not every one. Seen here are about 260,000 clones, about 85% observed once, and the top ten hold 2.2%. Germline V gene sequence: CDR1 MNHEY, CDR2 SVGAGI. This CDR3 contains 14 residues. The germline V and J ends were trimmed by 4 bases and 4 bases, with 11 bases remaining between them. The sample comprised peripheral blood. This sequence joins TRBV6-5 and TRBJ1-5; possible D gene TRBD1, 6 bases. The sequence was obtained from a woman aged 45-60 years who had recovered from COVID-19. CDR3 amino acids: CASSSTGLNQPQHF. The CDR3 nucleotides read TGTGCCAGCAGTTCAACAGGGTTGAATCAGCCCCAGCATTTT.